The TCR beta chain described here comes from a study of blood T cell repertoires in COVID-19. This CDR3 is built from 15 residues. The V segment lost 5 bases and the J segment 3 bases; nucleotides outside the gene matches: 7. CDR1 and CDR2 (germline): MNHEY, SVGAGI. As handled by the study authors: Reference gene primers were amplified, and this amplification served to estimate nucleated cell counts. Produced via immunoSEQ multiplex PCR; TCRdb's table is partial and in-frame only. The V and J calls and clone size are taken from that table; D and trimming were inferred from the DNA. The sample consists of fewer than 200,000 clones, approximately 85% of them appearing once.

The clonotype comes from a woman in her fifties or sixties with COVID-19, enrolled during active disease. V is TRBV6-5 and J is TRBJ2-7; 10 positions agree with TRBD1. The sequenced material came from peripheral blood. CDR3 amino acids: CASSNAGTGDYEQYF. Written as DNA, the CDR3 is TGTGCCAGCAGTAATGCCGGGACAGGGGACTACGAGCAGTACTTC.